This passage covers 18 T cell receptor beta chains from one sample sequenced in a study of cytomegalovirus exposure and HLA in healthy donors. 13 Jbeta primers and 60 Vbeta primers were used for the PCR. TCRdb's table, derived via immunoSEQ multiplex PCR, lists solely in-frame clones and lacks some. The sample records 150,000 to 200,000 clones, roughly 80% being singletons. Sequencing was done on a sample of PBMCs. The receptors were sampled from a man aged 35-49 years in good health and CMV-seropositive.

The chain is built from TRBV4-3 and TRBJ2-7; 9 bases fit TRBD2. CDR1 and CDR2 from the germline V gene are LGHNA and YSLEER. The CDR3 length is 17 residues. J was trimmed by 2 bases and V by 0 bases; bases with no gene match: 8. The CDR3 spells CASSQDRKRGVTYEQYF. The CDR3 bases are TGCGCCAGCAGCCAAGATAGGAAGCGGGGGGTAACCTACGAGCAGTACTTC.

V and J are TRBV6-1 and TRBJ2-5; D not resolved. Germline V gives CDR1 MNHNS, CDR2 SASEGT. This CDR3 contains 13 residues. Deletions cut 4 bases from V and 5 bases from J, with 11 bases between. The CDR3 nucleotides are TGTGCCAGCAGTGGCGGAACTTTTGAGACCCAGTACTTC. Its translation: CASSGGTFETQYF.

This clone has only one observation. In DNA, the CDR3 is TGCGCCAGCAGCCCCCTCCCAGCGGGGGGGTACAATGAGCAGTTCTTC. Translating it yields CASSPLPAGGYNEQFF. This chain links TRBV5-1 with TRBJ2-1, with 10 bases fitting TRBD2. Germline CDR1 SGHRS, CDR2 YFSETQ. With 4 bases clipped from V and 4 bases from J, the junction kept 8 bases outside the gene matches. The CDR3 has 16 amino acids.

The CDR3 here is CASSQIAGAPQETQYF. As DNA, the CDR3 is TGTGCCAGCAGCCAGATAGCGGGGGCCCCACAAGAGACCCAGTACTTC. V and J are TRBV4-2 and TRBJ2-5; 9 bases match TRBD2. The CDR3 is 16 amino acids. Unmatched junction bases numbered 7, after V lost 3 bases and J lost 2 bases. Germline CDR1 and CDR2: LGHNA and YNFKEQ.

The chain couples TRBV27 to TRBJ1-3, with D perhaps matching TRBD1 (6 bases). Looked up from germline, CDR1 is MNHEY and CDR2 is SMNVEV (reference sequence). The V and J ends lost 5 bases and 0 bases respectively, with 11 bases between them. The CDR3 extends over 15 amino acids. The DNA of the CDR3 is TGTGCCAGCAGTCAAAAGACAGGCTCTGGAAACACCATATATTTT. Translation: CASSQKTGSGNTIYF.

The V gene is TRBV7-9, the J gene TRBJ1-6, with 8 bases identical to TRBD1. V was pared by 5 bases and J by 10 bases, with 7 bases of the junction left unmatched. The CDR3 totals 14 residues. The germline CDR1 and CDR2 sequences are SEHNR and FQNEAQ (reference sequence). This CDR3 is CASSRRGLGSPLHF. The CDR3 coding sequence is TGTGCCAGCAGCCGCAGGGGGCTGGGCTCACCCCTCCACTTT.

This clone was found once. The chain is built from TRBV6-5 and TRBJ2-3, with 8 bases matching TRBD1. The J segment lost 1 base and the V segment lost 6 bases, leaving 0 bases of the junction unmatched. CDR3 length: 13 amino acids. The germline gives CDR1 MNHEY, CDR2 SVGAGI. In DNA form, the CDR3 reads TGTGCCAGCAGGGGACAGGGCACAGATACGCAGTATTTT. The encoded protein is CASRGQGTDTQYF.

The rearrangement uses TRBV29-1 and TRBJ2-7; the D gene is possibly TRBD1 (6 bases). The V end lost 5 bases, the J end lost 4 bases, and 15 bases lay between the germline ends. The CDR3 length is 13 residues. CDR1 and CDR2 from the germline V gene are SQVTM and ANQGSEA. The CDR3 nucleotides read TGCAGCGTTACAGGGCGCTCTTGGTACGAGCAGTACTTC. Its protein is CSVTGRSWYEQYF.

The V call is TRBV10-3, the J call TRBJ2-5, with 9 positions matching TRBD1. CDR3 size: 13 residues. V lost 6 bases to trimming and J lost 5 bases; unmatched junction nucleotides: 4. Looked up from germline, CDR1 is ENHRY and CDR2 is SYGVKD. The CDR3 protein is CAIRQGARETQYF. CDR3 nucleotide sequence: TGTGCCATCAGACAGGGGGCTCGGGAGACCCAGTACTTC.

V gene TRBV29-1 combines with J gene TRBJ2-7, with D unclear. CDR3 length: 14 amino acids. CDR1 and CDR2 (germline): SQVTM, ANQGSEA. Trimming cost V 6 bases and J 6 bases, with 21 bases left between them. The chain's CDR3 is CSVWVVLPPGEQYF. The CDR3, as DNA: TGCAGCGTGTGGGTTGTCCTACCGCCGGGCGAGCAGTACTTC.

The rearrangement joins TRBV27 to TRBJ1-5; tentatively, D is TRBD1 (5 bases). The CDR3 contains 15 residues. V lost 5 bases and J lost 5, with 16 bases in between. The germline gives CDR1 MNHEY, CDR2 SMNVEV (reference sequence). CDR3 DNA sequence: TGTGCCAGCAGTGTCTTTCAGGGAATCGATCAGCCCCAGCATTTT. Protein: CASSVFQGIDQPQHF.

The genes are TRBV23-1 and TRBJ1-2; D may be TRBD1 (5 bases). TRBV23-1 carries the ORF label, with uncertain function. This CDR3 region has 17 residues. V was clipped by 3 bases and J by 8 bases, with 25 bases between them. The CDR3 sequence is CASSHPQEGATADGYTF. CDR3 DNA: TGCGCCAGCAGTCATCCCCAGGAAGGGGCGACCGCGGACGGCTACACCTTC.

The chain joins TRBV5-1 to TRBJ2-6, with TRBD1 matching over 8 bases. The V gene end was trimmed by 0 bases and the J gene end by 4 bases; junction bases not matched to a gene: 9. Germline V CDR1 and CDR2: SGHRS, YFSETQ. The CDR3 is made up of 18 amino acids. CDR3 loop: CASSLDPGGASGANVLTF. For the CDR3, the DNA is TGCGCCAGCAGCTTGGATCCAGGGGGCGCGTCCGGGGCCAACGTCCTGACTTTC.

This chain connects TRBV6-5 to TRBJ1-6; maybe TRBD1 (6 bases). This CDR3 is built from 14 residues. Germline assignment: CDR1 MNHEY and CDR2 SVGAGI. Trimming stripped 6 bases from V and 7 bases from J, with 13 bases between. This CDR3 reads CASRGRGLNSPLHF. The CDR3 nucleotides read TGTGCCAGCAGGGGCAGGGGATTGAATTCACCCCTCCACTTT.

This clone occurred a few times. This chain links TRBV6-5 with TRBJ1-1; no reliable D call. CDR3 length equals 14 residues. The germline V gene encodes CDR1 MNHEY and CDR2 SVGAGI. Trimming left V 4 bases short and J 0 bases short, with 9 bases between. In DNA, the CDR3 is TGTGCCAGCAGTTTAGCGGGGTTGAACACTGAAGCTTTCTTT. Residues: CASSLAGLNTEAFF.

The rearrangement joins TRBV7-2 to TRBJ2-1; TRBD2 aligns across 10 bases. The CDR3 is made up of 16 amino acids. V lost 0 bases, J lost 5 bases, and 4 bases stayed unmatched. Per the germline V gene, CDR1 is SGHTA and CDR2 is FQGNSA. CDR3: CASSLAGTSEHNEQFF. CDR3 DNA: TGTGCCAGCAGCTTAGCCGGGACTAGCGAGCACAATGAGCAGTTCTTC.

V and J are TRBV4-2 and TRBJ2-5; 15 bases agree with TRBD2. The CDR3 totals 17 residues. CDR1 LGHNA and CDR2 YNFKEQ come from the germline V gene. The J segment lost 3 bases and the V segment lost 1 base, leaving 3 bases of the junction unmatched. CDR3: CASSQGTSGGAKETQYF. Written as DNA, the CDR3 is TGTGCCAGCAGCCAAGGGACTAGCGGGGGGGCCAAAGAGACCCAGTACTTC.

The J gene is TRBJ2-2, the V gene TRBV7-2, with TRBD2 identical over 7 bases. This CDR3 has 14 amino acids. The germline V gene encodes CDR1 SGHTA and CDR2 FQGNSA. V was pared by 3 bases and J by 7 bases, with 5 bases of the junction left unmatched. The CDR3 nucleotides read TGTGCCAGCAGCTTCAGGACTAGGGGCGGGGAGCTGTTTTTT. Its protein product is CASSFRTRGGELFF.